This T cell receptor beta chain appears in the sequencing data of a study of spatial heterogeneity in lung cancer. Whole-study results and caveats: One measure, the expanded intratumoral alpha and beta TCR count, tracked tumor mutation counts.

Via MiXCR, TCRdb re-called the 5' RACE reads, giving one row per CDR3 protein. The table records under 9,000 distinct CDR3 sequences, about an eighth of them present only once. Time point described: sample taken at primary tumor resection. No cell sorting; template was whole RNA from tumor, lung tissue or PBMC. This clonotype was counted between two and nine times. Its antigen is unidentified. The germline CDR1 and CDR2 sequences are MRHNA and SNTAGT. CDR3 length: 13 amino acids. Trimming stripped 5 bases from V and 6 bases from J, with 12 bases between. V is TRBV6-4 and J is TRBJ2-3, with a possible D match to TRBD1 (5 bases). Sequenced material: lung tumor tissue, taken at surgery. The source of this sequence is a male donor with early-stage non-small cell lung cancer. The CDR3 loop reads CASSPGRVDTQYF. CDR3 DNA: TGTGCCAGCAGTCCTGGCAGGGTGGATACGCAGTATTTT.